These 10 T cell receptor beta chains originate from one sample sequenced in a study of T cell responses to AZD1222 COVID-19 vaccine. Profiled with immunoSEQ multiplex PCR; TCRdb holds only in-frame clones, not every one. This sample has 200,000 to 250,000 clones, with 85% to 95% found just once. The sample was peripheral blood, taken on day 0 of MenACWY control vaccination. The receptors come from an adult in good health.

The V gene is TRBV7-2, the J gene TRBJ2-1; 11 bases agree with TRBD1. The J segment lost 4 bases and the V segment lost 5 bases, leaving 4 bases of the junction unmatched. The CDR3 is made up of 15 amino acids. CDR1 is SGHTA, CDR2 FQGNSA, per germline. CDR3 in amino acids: CASSQGQGGYNEQFF. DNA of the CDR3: TGTGCCAGCAGCCAGGGACAGGGGGGATACAATGAGCAGTTCTTC.

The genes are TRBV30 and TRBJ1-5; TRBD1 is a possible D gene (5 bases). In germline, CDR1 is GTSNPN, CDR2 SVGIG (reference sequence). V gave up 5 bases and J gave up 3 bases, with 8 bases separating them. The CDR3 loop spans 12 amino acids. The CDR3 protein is CAWDRINQPQHF. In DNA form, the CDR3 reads TGTGCCTGGGACAGAATCAATCAGCCCCAGCATTTT.

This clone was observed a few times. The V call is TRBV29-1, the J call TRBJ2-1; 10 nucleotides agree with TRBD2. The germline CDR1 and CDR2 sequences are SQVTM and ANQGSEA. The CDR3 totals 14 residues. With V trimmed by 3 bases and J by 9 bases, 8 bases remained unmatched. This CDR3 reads CSVDRRLAGPEQFF. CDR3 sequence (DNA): TGCAGCGTTGATCGCCGACTAGCGGGTCCTGAGCAGTTCTTC.

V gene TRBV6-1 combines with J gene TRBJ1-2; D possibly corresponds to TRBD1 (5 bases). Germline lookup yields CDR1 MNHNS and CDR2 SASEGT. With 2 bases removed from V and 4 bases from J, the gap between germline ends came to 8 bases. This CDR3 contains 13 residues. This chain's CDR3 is CASSETGPYGYTF. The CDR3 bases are TGTGCCAGCAGTGAAACAGGACCCTATGGCTACACCTTC.

The CDR3 region has the DNA TGTGCCAGCAGCCAAGATGTTGTCGAGACCCAGTACTTC. It yields the protein CASSQDVVETQYF. The V call is TRBV4-2, the J call TRBJ2-5; D not certain. The CDR3 totals 13 residues. V lost 0 bases, J lost 5 bases, and 7 bases lay in between. Germline CDR1 LGHNA, CDR2 YNFKEQ.

This CDR3 reads CASSLNSLNEKLFF. Here the CDR3 DNA reads TGTGCCAGCAGCTTAAACAGCCTTAATGAAAAACTGTTTTTT. The gene calls are TRBV7-8 and TRBJ1-4, with D unclear. V dropped 2 bases and J dropped 4 bases, with 8 bases sitting between them. The CDR3 sequence is 14 residues long. Germline CDR1 and CDR2: SGHVS and FQNEAQ. The complete variable domain, with remaining parts taken from reference TRBV7-8 and TRBJ1-4, reads GAGVSQSPRYKVAKRGQDVALRCDPISGHVSLFWYQQALGQGPEFLTYFQNEAQLDKSGLPSDRFFAERPEGSVSTLKIQRTQQEDSAVYLCASSLNSLNEKLFFGSGTQLSVL.

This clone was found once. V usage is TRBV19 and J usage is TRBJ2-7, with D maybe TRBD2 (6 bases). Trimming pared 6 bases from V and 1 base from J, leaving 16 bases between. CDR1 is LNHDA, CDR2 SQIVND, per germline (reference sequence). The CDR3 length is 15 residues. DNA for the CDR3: TGTGCCAGTAGCCCGGACTCGGGAGCTTCCTACGAGCAGTACTTC. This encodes CASSPDSGASYEQYF.

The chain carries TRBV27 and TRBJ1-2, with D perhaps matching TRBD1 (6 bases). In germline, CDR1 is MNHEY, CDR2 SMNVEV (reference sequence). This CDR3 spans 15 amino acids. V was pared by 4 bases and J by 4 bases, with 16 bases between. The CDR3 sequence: CASSYRDTTLYGYTF. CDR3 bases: TGTGCCAGCAGTTACCGGGACACAACACTCTATGGCTACACCTTC.

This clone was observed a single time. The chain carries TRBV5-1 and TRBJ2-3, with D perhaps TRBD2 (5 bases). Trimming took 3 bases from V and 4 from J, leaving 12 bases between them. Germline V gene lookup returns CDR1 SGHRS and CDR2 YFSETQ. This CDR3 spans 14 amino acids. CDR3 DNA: TGCGCCAGCAGCTCGGGCGGAGGTGCAGATACGCAGTATTTT. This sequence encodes CASSSGGGADTQYF.

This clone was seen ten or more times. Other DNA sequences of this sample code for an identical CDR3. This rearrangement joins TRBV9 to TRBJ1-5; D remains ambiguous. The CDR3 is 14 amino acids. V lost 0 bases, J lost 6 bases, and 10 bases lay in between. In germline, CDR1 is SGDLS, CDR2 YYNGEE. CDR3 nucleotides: TGTGCCAGCAGCGTAGACGGAGCTGGTCAGCCCCAGCATTTT. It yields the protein CASSVDGAGQPQHF.